The clone carrying this T cell receptor beta chain was picked up a small number of times. This specimen belongs to a study of human T cells and chemical hapten exposure. About the study: Upper back patch tests used 0.01% DPC, scored after 6 days.

The CDR3 spans 14 residues. Trimming pared 5 bases from V and 3 bases from J, leaving 13 bases between. Germline assignment: CDR1 MNHNS and CDR2 SASEGT. TCRdb independently ran MiXCR on the RACE reads; one entry per CDR3 protein. The sample shows tens of thousands of distinct CDR3 sequences, 6.6% of them seen only once. Time point indicated: patch test 2, 6 weeks after DPC sensitization. The treatment is: therapeutic diphenylcyclopropenone sensitization with weekly scalp DPC. People who gave samples had alopecia, were 18 to 70 years old, and were suitable for DPC. Sequencing started from total RNA isolated from unfractionated whole blood.

This TCR was recovered from a woman aged 25 to 39 with alopecia areata. Some clones in this sample may be carry-over from other donors' samples. Material: whole blood, obtained in connection with sensitization to the hapten diphenylcyclopropenone (DPC). V gene TRBV6-1 combines with J gene TRBJ1-1; the D gene is possibly TRBD1 (5 bases). The CDR3, as DNA: TGTGCCAGCAGTACAGGCTGGAGGGACACTGAAGCTTTCTTT. It encodes CASSTGWRDTEAFF.